These T cell receptor beta chains were read from a single sample in a study of cytomegalovirus exposure and HLA in healthy donors. TCRdb's table, derived via immunoSEQ multiplex PCR, lists solely in-frame clones and lacks some. There are 150,000 to 200,000 clones in the sample; about four fifths occur only once, and around 4.1% lies in the top ten. The sample taken for sequencing was PBMCs. These receptors all come from a man aged 50 or older in good health and CMV-seropositive. CDR3s leave out the opening cysteine and the closing phenylalanine or tryptophan.

V	J	CDR3
TRBV5-1	TRBJ1-4	ASSLGELGREKLF
TRBV5-4	TRBJ2-1	ASSLELVAGNEQF
TRBV6-1	TRBJ1-2	ASSEARGVGYT
TRBV30	TRBJ1-6	AWSQMGPGGPNSPLH
TRBV5-1	TRBJ2-5	ASSLTRGRVIETQY
TRBV30	TRBJ1-2	AWSVNIYRAGYGYT
TRBV6-6	TRBJ1-5	ASSSSRDYQPQH
TRBV5-4	TRBJ2-5	ASSPQGSFQETQY
TRBV27	TRBJ2-3	ASRPLSGTDTQY
TRBV27	TRBJ1-5	ASSSSGGGNQPQH
TRBV19	TRBJ2-1	ASSMGASGSGKQF
TRBV5-1	TRBJ2-5	ASSLGQEKETQY
TRBV18	TRBJ1-1	ASSPPGQGLNTEAF
TRBV4-3	TRBJ2-5	ASSQGFSMETQY
TRBV6-5	TRBJ1-4	ASSVTATNEKLF
TRBV2	TRBJ2-1	ASSLPGGSYNEQF
TRBV7-2	TRBJ2-7	ASSFRQGYEQY
TRBV27	TRBJ1-6	ASSLEGAGSPLH
TRBV12-2	TRBJ2-3	ASRQPAGGPTDTQY
TRBV10-3	TRBJ2-1	AISDELAGLYNEQF
TRBV10-3	TRBJ1-2	AISPTGGNYGYT
TRBV28	TRBJ2-3	ASSSLRAGGTDTQY
TRBV5-4	TRBJ1-2	ASSTRQGGNYGYT
TRBV9	TRBJ2-3	ASSQGRASGVTASTDTQY
TRBV6-5	TRBJ2-3	ASSPGTARDTQY
TRBV6-1	TRBJ2-5	ATGTGGETQY
TRBV10-3	TRBJ1-6	AISEGGNNSPLH
TRBV29-1	TRBJ2-7	SVYGTGGSYEQY
TRBV2	TRBJ1-5	ASSGVNSNQPQH
TRBV5-1	TRBJ2-5	ASSGSETQY
TRBV28	TRBJ1-4	ASSLSNEKLF
TRBV4-3	TRBJ2-1	ASSNRGNEQF
TRBV6-5	TRBJ1-5	ASSFSGANQPQH
TRBV5-1	TRBJ1-1	ASGPQGRSEAF
TRBV7-3	TRBJ1-2	ASSFEGVGYGYT